The 8 T cell receptor beta chains in this list originate from one sample, sequenced in a study of read filtering for tumor transcriptome and immune sequencing. From 300 to 400 ng of RNA, a library with molecular barcoded alpha/delta and beta/gamma adaptors was made. TCRdb re-derived calls from the reads in MiXCR, one entry per CDR3 protein. The sample yields over 55,000 distinct CDR3 sequences, about 15% seen once. Sequences were obtained from a population of CD138-negative cells sorted from bone marrow. The receptors here all came from a donor at least 40 years old with multiple myeloma.

With respect to this clonotype: A far larger clone is only one base removed, so a read error is likely. The rearrangement uses TRBV12-3 or TRBV12-4 and TRBJ2-1, with unresolved D. The CDR3 spans 14 residues. The CDR3 is CASSLALVYSEQFF. The CDR3, as DNA: TGTGCCAGCAGTTTAGCTCTAGTCTACAGTGAGCAGTTCTTC.

This chain links TRBV7-8 with TRBJ2-3, with a weak D call TRBD2 (5 bases). This CDR3 comprises 15 residues. Trimming pared 3 bases from V and 3 bases from J, leaving 13 bases between. Per the germline V gene, CDR1 is SGHVS and CDR2 is FQNEAQ. Here the CDR3 reads CASSFSRTGTDTQYF. DNA for the CDR3: TGTGCCAGCAGCTTTAGCCGAACGGGAACAGATACGCAGTATTTT.

This clonotype showed up many times. This chain's CDR3 is CASSPGLAGELFF. Written as DNA, the CDR3 is TGTGCCAGCTCACCTGGACTTGCCGGGGAGCTGTTTTTT. The chain combines TRBV18 with TRBJ2-2, with D perhaps TRBD2 (5 bases). CDR1 is KGHSH and CDR2 is LQKENI in the germline V gene. The length of the CDR3 is 13 residues. V dropped 3 bases and J dropped 6 bases, with 8 bases sitting between them.

This clonotype was seen at least ten times. A much larger clonotype is one base distant, so this may be a read error. V is TRBV3-1 and J is TRBJ1-5; TRBD1 aligns across 7 bases. The CDR3 has 14 amino acids. Germline V CDR1 and CDR2: LGHDT, YNNKEL (reference sequence). The chain's CDR3 is CASSSTGLGQPKHF. The CDR3 bases are TGTGCCAGCAGCTCGACAGGGCTCGGTCAGCCCAAGCATTTT.

This clonotype was seen at least ten times. The chain recombines TRBV24-1 with TRBJ2-3; TRBD1 agrees at 8 bases. J gave up 5 bases and V 3 bases, and 9 bases lay outside the gene matches. The CDR3 sequence is 16 residues long. Germline CDR1 and CDR2: KGHDR and SFDVKD. Here the CDR3 reads CATSDAGQGAGDTQYF. CDR3 nucleotides: TGTGCCACCAGTGATGCAGGGCAGGGGGCCGGAGATACGCAGTATTTT.

This clonotype was detected ten times or more. CDR3 bases: TGTGCCAGCAGGGGACACTACTCTGGGGCCAACGTCCTGACTTTC. This translates into CASRGHYSGANVLTF. The rearrangement uses TRBV28 and TRBJ2-6, with D perhaps matching TRBD1 (6 bases). The CDR3 covers 15 residues. Germline CDR1 and CDR2: MDHEN and SYDVKM. With 6 bases removed from V and 0 bases from J, the gap between germline ends came to 9 bases. Based on the CDR3 plus reference TRBV28 and TRBJ2-6, the full variable domain is DVKVTQSSRYLVKRTGEKVFLECVQDMDHENMFWYRQDPGLGLRLIYFSYDVKMKEKGDIPEGYSVSREKKERFSLILESASTNQTSMYLCASRGHYSGANVLTFGAGSRLTVL.

In its sample, this clonotype was seen many times. The rearrangement joins TRBV29-1 to TRBJ1-4; the match to TRBD1 covers 7 bases. There are 12 residues in the CDR3. The germline CDR1 and CDR2 sequences are SQVTM and ANQGSEA. After removal of 7 bases from V and 5 bases from J, the junction contained 4 bases not matched to a gene. The CDR3 nucleotides read TGCAGCGCCCGACAGGGCAATGAAAAACTGTTTTTT. Protein sequence: CSARQGNEKLFF.

This clonotype was seen many times. The chain couples TRBV6-6 to TRBJ1-3; the D is unclear. Germline CDR1 reads MNHNY; CDR2 reads SVGAGI (reference sequence). V lost 6 bases and J 0 bases, leaving 15 bases between the germline ends. CDR3 length: 16 residues. The DNA of the CDR3 is TGTGCCAGCAGCCCTACCACATCTCGCTCTGGAAACACCATATATTTT. Protein sequence: CASSPTTSRSGNTIYF.